A selection of T cell receptor beta chains follows, all from one sample in a study of cytomegalovirus exposure and HLA in healthy donors. Clones were read by immunoSEQ multiplex PCR, and TCRdb kept only the in-frame ones, dropping some. The sample lists under 200,000 clones, over 60% occurring once. The sample taken for sequencing was PBMCs. Receptor source: a girl between 10 and 17 years old in good health and CMV-seronegative. The CDR3 runs from the conserved cysteine through the conserved F or W. Each record gives: CDR3 DNA, CDR3 protein, D gene, V gene, J gene, clone size. A D gene is named only where the DNA matches it firmly. Only part of the rows carry a size: once, few, many, or a class if the clone is expanded.

CDR3nt: TGTGCCAGCAGTGCGTACTTAACAGATACGCAGTATTTT; CDR3aa: CASSAYLTDTQYF; d_gene: NA; v_gene: TRBV6-1; j_gene: TRBJ2-3; abundance: few
CDR3nt: TGTGCCAGTAGTAACGAGGACTATGGCTACACCTTC; CDR3aa: CASSNEDYGYTF; d_gene: NA; v_gene: TRBV19; j_gene: TRBJ1-2; abundance: NA
CDR3nt: TGTGCCAGCAAGGGGAATGAAATCGCCGGGGAGCTGTTTTTT; CDR3aa: CASKGNEIAGELFF; d_gene: NA; v_gene: TRBV6-1; j_gene: TRBJ2-2; abundance: NA
CDR3nt: TGTGCCAGCAGTCCTGGGACTTTCCAAGAGACCCAGTACTTC; CDR3aa: CASSPGTFQETQYF; d_gene: NA; v_gene: TRBV27; j_gene: TRBJ2-5; abundance: few
CDR3nt: TGTGCCAGCAGCCCGCAGTCTGGGGCCAACGTCCTGACTTTC; CDR3aa: CASSPQSGANVLTF; d_gene: NA; v_gene: TRBV7-6; j_gene: TRBJ2-6; abundance: once
CDR3nt: TGTGCCAGCAGCCAAACCTCCGGGAACTACGAGCAGTACTTC; CDR3aa: CASSQTSGNYEQYF; d_gene: NA; v_gene: TRBV11-3; j_gene: TRBJ2-7; abundance: NA
CDR3nt: TGCAGCGTTCTAAGCGGGGAATCCTACGAGCAGTACTTC; CDR3aa: CSVLSGESYEQYF; d_gene: TRBD2; v_gene: TRBV29-1; j_gene: TRBJ2-7; abundance: NA
CDR3nt: TGCGCCAGCAGCCAAAGCATGGAGGCTCCTACCTACGAGCAGTACTTC; CDR3aa: CASSQSMEAPTYEQYF; d_gene: NA; v_gene: TRBV4-1; j_gene: TRBJ2-7; abundance: NA
CDR3nt: TGTGCCAGCGGTCCAGAGGGACAGAAAAGGCCCCAGCATTTT; CDR3aa: CASGPEGQKRPQHF; d_gene: TRBD1; v_gene: TRBV6-5; j_gene: TRBJ1-5; abundance: few
CDR3nt: TGTGCCAGCAGCTTTATATCCTACGAGCAGTACTTC; CDR3aa: CASSFISYEQYF; d_gene: NA; v_gene: TRBV5-8; j_gene: TRBJ2-7; abundance: NA
CDR3nt: TGTGCCAGCAGCCTTCCGAGTCGCGAGCAGTACTTC; CDR3aa: CASSLPSREQYF; d_gene: NA; v_gene: TRBV5-4; j_gene: TRBJ2-7; abundance: NA
CDR3nt: TGTGCCAGCAGTGGGATCTACCACAGGGCGGGCGGGACAGATACGCAGTATTTT; CDR3aa: CASSGIYHRAGGTDTQYF; d_gene: NA; v_gene: TRBV2; j_gene: TRBJ2-3; abundance: NA
CDR3nt: TGTGCCAGCAGCGTAGAAGGCGGCCGGGAGACCCAGTACTTC; CDR3aa: CASSVEGGRETQYF; d_gene: NA; v_gene: TRBV9; j_gene: TRBJ2-5; abundance: NA
CDR3nt: TGTGCCTGGAGTGGCCCGGGAGCCAAAAACATTCAGTACTTC; CDR3aa: CAWSGPGAKNIQYF; d_gene: NA; v_gene: TRBV30; j_gene: TRBJ2-4; abundance: NA